The subject of this entry is one TCR beta chain. The PCR was carried out with 60 Vbeta primers and 13 Jbeta primers. The table came from immunoSEQ multiplex PCR; TCRdb's copy has only in-frame clones and leaves some out. The sample carries 80,000 to 100,000 clones, less than 70% recorded once. The CDR3 is made up of 17 amino acids. With 6 bases removed from V and 2 bases from J, the gap between germline ends came to 17 bases. The germline V gene has CDR1 MDHEN and CDR2 SYDVKM. The data derive from a study of cytomegalovirus exposure and HLA in healthy donors. This chain joins TRBV28 and TRBJ2-6; D is perhaps TRBD2 (6 bases). The source material was PBMCs. This clonotype was obtained from a female donor in good health and CMV-seronegative. The CDR3 reads CASRRETGLTGANVLTF. The CDR3 DNA reads as TGTGCCAGCAGACGGGAGACTGGGCTCACTGGGGCCAACGTCCTGACTTTC.